The entry below gives a single T cell receptor (beta chain) sequence along with its context. Deletions cut 0 bases from V and 11 bases from J, with 9 bases between. Germline V gene lookup returns CDR1 ENHRY and CDR2 SYGVKD. The CDR3 consists of 12 residues. Sequencing used immunoSEQ multiplex PCR; TCRdb keeps in-frame clones, though not all of them. The sample consists of a few hundred thousand clones, roughly 88% of them appearing once. The sample is drawn from a study of blood T cell repertoires in COVID-19. Overall study context: Samples taken during acute and convalescent COVID-19 were collected in the United States, Italy and Spain. Nucleic acid was either cDNA or gDNA, and it came from T cells, B-cell-depleted T cells, or PBMCs.

The chain is built from TRBV10-3 and TRBJ2-3, with a possible D match to TRBD2 (5 bases). The receptor's source is a woman in her 30s with acute or convalescent COVID-19. The sample taken for sequencing was peripheral blood. The CDR3 DNA reads TGTGCCATCAGTGAGTCCCTAGCTGAGCAGTATTTT. This codes for CAISESLAEQYF.